Following are 23 T cell receptor beta chains from one sample sequenced in a study of blood T cell repertoires in COVID-19. Method: immunoSEQ multiplex PCR; TCRdb's copy keeps in-frame clones and lacks some. Seen here are roughly 200,000 clones, 65% to 90% observed once, and the top ten hold approximately 12%. The specimen sequenced was PBMCs or T cells enriched from blood (not recorded which). The receptors were gathered from a man in his forties who had recovered from COVID-19.

V usage is TRBV29-1 and J usage is TRBJ1-2, with D maybe TRBD1 (6 bases). Germline CDR1 is SQVTM and CDR2 is ANQGSEA. This CDR3 spans 12 amino acids. Trimming removed 7 bases at V and 4 bases at J, with 13 bases between. As DNA, the CDR3 is TGCAGCGGAGGGGGTATAGGCTATGGCTACACCTTC. It encodes CSGGGIGYGYTF.

The chain is built from TRBV5-1 and TRBJ1-4; D is uncertain. The CDR3 spans 15 residues. In germline, CDR1 is SGHRS, CDR2 YFSETQ. V lost 0 bases and J lost 5, with 11 bases in between. In DNA form, the CDR3 reads TGCGCCAGCAGCTTGGACCACCGAGAGAATGAAAAACTGTTTTTT. Residues: CASSLDHRENEKLFF.

The chain couples TRBV7-9 to TRBJ1-2; D perhaps matches TRBD1 (5 bases). The CDR3 is made up of 15 amino acids. V was trimmed by 3 bases and J by 3 bases, leaving 14 bases between them. Germline V gives CDR1 SEHNR, CDR2 FQNEAQ (reference sequence). DNA for the CDR3: TGTGCCAGCAGCTTTTACGGGACTCAACACTATGGCTACACCTTC. Translating it yields CASSFYGTQHYGYTF.

The gene calls are TRBV30 and TRBJ2-1; tentatively, D is TRBD2 (6 bases). From germline, CDR1 is GTSNPN and CDR2 SVGIG (reference sequence). This CDR3 spans 13 amino acids. Trimming took off 4 bases at V and 2 bases at J, with 9 bases between the two ends. In nucleotides, the CDR3 is TGTGCCTGGAAGGAGGGCCCCTACAATGAGCAGTTCTTC. Its protein product is CAWKEGPYNEQFF.

The rearrangement joins TRBV3-1 (or the pseudogene TRBV3-2) to TRBJ2-1, with TRBD2 identical over 15 bases. The CDR3 totals 17 residues. V shed 4 bases and J 7 bases; nucleotides not matched to a gene: 8. CDR1 is LGHDT and CDR2 is YNNKEL in the germline V gene (reference sequence). CDR3 region: CASSLRGLAGGNNEQFF. In nucleotides, the CDR3 is TGTGCCAGCAGCCTGAGAGGACTAGCGGGAGGGAATAATGAGCAGTTCTTC.

The chain has TRBV3-1 (or the pseudogene TRBV3-2) and TRBJ2-5; TRBD2 agrees at 9 bases. Germline V gives CDR1 LGHDT, CDR2 YNNKEL (reference sequence). The CDR3 consists of 23 residues. V shed 1 base, J shed 4 bases, and the junction held 28 bases outside the gene matches. CDR3 amino acids: CASSQVFTAGGPSFDERRETQYF. The CDR3 nucleotides read TGTGCCAGCAGCCAAGTATTTACGGCGGGAGGGCCTTCTTTCGACGAAAGGAGAGAGACCCAGTACTTC.

The gene calls are TRBV7-3 and TRBJ1-3; 7 positions agree with TRBD1. Per the germline V gene, CDR1 is SGHTA and CDR2 is FQGTGA. V was clipped by 4 bases and J by 4 bases; unmatched bases: 1. The CDR3 has 13 residues. CDR3 residues: CASSSGQGNTIYF. CDR3 coding DNA: TGTGCCAGCAGCTCGGGACAGGGAAACACCATATATTTT. The full variable domain, in which reference TRBV7-3 and TRBJ1-3 provide the parts outside the CDR3, is GAGVSQTPSNKVTEKGKYVELRCDPISGHTALYWYRQSLGQGPEFLIYFQGTGAADDSGLPNDRFFAVRPEGSVSTLKIQRTERGDSAVYLCASSSGQGNTIYFGEGSWLTVV.

V usage is TRBV6-2 or TRBV6-3 and J usage is TRBJ2-1; TRBD2 is a possible D gene (5 bases). CDR1 is MNHEY, CDR2 SVGEGT, per germline. Trimming left V 0 bases short and J 8 bases short, with 8 bases between. The CDR3 totals 13 residues. The CDR3 region is CASSYSRVYEQFF. CDR3 sequence (DNA): TGTGCCAGCAGTTACTCGCGGGTCTATGAGCAGTTCTTC.

This chain uses TRBV5-4 with TRBJ2-5; TRBD2 matches 8 bases. The CDR3 length is 16 residues. Losses at the gene ends were 4 bases for V and 3 bases for J; bases not matched to a gene: 11. CDR1 is SGHNT and CDR2 is YYREEE in the germline V gene (reference sequence). The CDR3 reads CASSRRGAVREETQYF. The DNA for the CDR3 is TGTGCCAGCAGCCGGCGGGGGGCGGTGCGGGAAGAGACCCAGTACTTC.

This clone occurred a few times. The V call is TRBV6-1, the J call TRBJ2-1; 7 bases fit TRBD1. Per the germline V gene, CDR1 is MNHNS and CDR2 is SASEGT. The trim removed 3 bases at V and 7 bases at J, leaving 12 bases unmatched. The CDR3 contains 16 residues. The CDR3 spells CASSERQGLSANEQFF. In DNA, the CDR3 is TGTGCCAGCAGTGAGAGACAGGGTTTGTCCGCTAATGAGCAGTTCTTC.

This clone has only one observation. The J gene is TRBJ1-4, the V gene TRBV5-1; the D gene is possibly TRBD1 (5 bases). The V gene's germline CDR1 is SGHRS and CDR2 YFSETQ. The CDR3 consists of 16 residues. Deletions cut 3 bases from V and 8 bases from J, with 20 bases between. As DNA, the CDR3 is TGCGCCAGCAGCTCTAGTAGTGGGGCGACGTGGGAAAAACTGTTTTTT. Amino acid sequence: CASSSSSGATWEKLFF.

This chain uses TRBV9 with TRBJ2-1, with D possibly matching TRBD1 (6 bases). CDR1 and CDR2 (germline): SGDLS, YYNGEE. With 2 bases removed from V and 4 bases from J, the gap between germline ends came to 13 bases. CDR3 size: 15 residues. CDR3 residues: CASSVTGLSYNEQFF. The CDR3 nucleotides read TGTGCCAGCAGCGTTACAGGGCTTAGTTACAATGAGCAGTTCTTC.

The V and J genes are TRBV5-5 and TRBJ1-1; unclear D gene. Per the germline V gene, CDR1 is SGHKS and CDR2 is YYEKEE (reference sequence). This CDR3 has 15 residues. The germline V and J ends were trimmed by 1 base and 0 bases, with 10 bases remaining between them. This CDR3 reads CASSLTFGMNTEAFF. The DNA for the CDR3 is TGTGCCAGCAGCTTGACGTTTGGCATGAACACTGAAGCTTTCTTT. Complete variable domain (other parts from reference TRBV5-5 and TRBJ1-1): DAGVTQSPTHLIKTRGQQVTLRCSPISGHKSVSWYQQVLGQGPQFIFQYYEKEERGRGNFPDRFSARQFPNYSSELNVNALLLGDSALYLCASSLTFGMNTEAFFGQGTRLTVV.

The CDR3: CASSLSHWGQVNQPQHF. CDR3 nucleotides: TGTGCCAGCAGCTTATCTCATTGGGGACAGGTCAATCAGCCCCAGCATTTT. The V and J genes are TRBV7-9 and TRBJ1-5; 8 nucleotides match TRBD1. There are 17 residues in the CDR3. Germline CDR1 SEHNR, CDR2 FQNEAQ (reference sequence). J gave up 3 bases and V 2 bases, and 9 bases lay outside the gene matches.

The rearrangement uses TRBV24-1 and TRBJ1-2, with 10 positions matching TRBD1. This CDR3 is 14 amino acids long. Germline assignment: CDR1 KGHDR and CDR2 SFDVKD. J lost 5 bases, V lost 4 bases, and 3 bases had no gene match. The CDR3 sequence: CATSDGQGVYGYTF. DNA of the CDR3: TGTGCCACCAGTGACGGACAGGGGGTATATGGCTACACCTTC.

The V and J genes are TRBV29-1 and TRBJ1-1; D gene unclear. Trimming took 6 bases from V and 0 from J, leaving 11 bases between them. This CDR3 is built from 13 residues. CDR1 and CDR2 (germline): SQVTM, ANQGSEA. CDR3 DNA: TGCAGCGTAACACAAGATATGAACACTGAAGCTTTCTTT. The encoded protein is CSVTQDMNTEAFF. Drawing the rest from reference TRBV29-1 and TRBJ1-1, the complete variable domain is SAVISQKPSRDICQRGTSLTIQCQVDSQVTMMFWYRQQPGQSLTLIATANQGSEATYESGFVIDKFPISRPNLTFSTLTVSNMSPEDSSIYLCSVTQDMNTEAFFGQGTRLTVV.

The rearrangement uses TRBV5-1 and TRBJ2-7; D not certain. This CDR3 has 12 residues. Germline CDR1 SGHRS, CDR2 YFSETQ. V was clipped by 2 bases and J by 5 bases, with 8 bases between them. CDR3 coding DNA: TGCGCCAGCAGCTTCTTGTCAGACGAGCAGTACTTC. As protein: CASSFLSDEQYF.

The chain uses TRBV9 and TRBJ1-1; maybe TRBD1 (5 bases). Trimming pared 4 bases from V and 2 bases from J, leaving 21 bases between. Germline V CDR1 and CDR2: SGDLS, YYNGEE. The CDR3 is made up of 17 amino acids. The CDR3 loop reads CASSPPEGAVLNTEAFF. In nucleotides, the CDR3 is TGTGCCAGCAGCCCTCCAGAAGGGGCCGTACTTAACACTGAAGCTTTCTTT.

The rearrangement joins TRBV5-6 to TRBJ2-3; tentative D call: TRBD2 (6 bases). The CDR3 has 16 amino acids. V gave up 6 bases and J gave up 1 base, with 18 bases separating them. Germline CDR1 SGHDT, CDR2 YYEEEE. CDR3 amino acids: CASTLRGVAGTDTQYF. In DNA, the CDR3 is TGTGCCAGCACCCTGAGGGGAGTAGCGGGCACAGATACGCAGTATTTT.

The chain combines TRBV14 with TRBJ2-7; possible D gene TRBD1, 5 bases. V lost 1 base and J lost 5, with 12 bases in between. In germline, CDR1 is SGHDN, CDR2 FVKESK. The CDR3 consists of 14 residues. The chain's CDR3 is CASSQARAIHEQYV. The CDR3 DNA is TGTGCCAGCAGCCAAGCCAGGGCAATACACGAGCAGTACGTC.

This clone has only a few counts. J is TRBJ2-2 and V is TRBV30; D remains ambiguous. Trimming removed 2 bases at V and 4 bases at J, with 5 bases between. The CDR3 is 12 residues long. The germline V gene has CDR1 GTSNPN and CDR2 SVGIG (reference sequence). The CDR3 DNA reads TGTGCCTGGAGTTTTAGCACCGGGGAGCTGTTTTTT. Translating it yields CAWSFSTGELFF.

The rearrangement links TRBV5-1 to TRBJ2-7; 12 nucleotides agree with TRBD1. The V and J ends lost 2 bases and 7 bases, in that order; junction bases with no gene match: 7. The germline V gene has CDR1 SGHRS and CDR2 YFSETQ. This CDR3 is built from 15 residues. The CDR3 bases are TGCGCCAGCAGCTTTCACGGGACAGGGGGCGATGAGCAGTACGTC. Its translation: CASSFHGTGGDEQYV.

The rearrangement uses TRBV27 and TRBJ1-2; TRBD1 is a possible D gene (6 bases). Germline CDR1 MNHEY, CDR2 SMNVEV (reference sequence). This CDR3 contains 15 residues. With 5 bases removed from V and 4 bases from J, the gap between germline ends came to 17 bases. CDR3 sequence (DNA): TGTGCCAGCAGTCATACAGGGACAAATGGCTATGGCTACACCTTC. Residues: CASSHTGTNGYGYTF.